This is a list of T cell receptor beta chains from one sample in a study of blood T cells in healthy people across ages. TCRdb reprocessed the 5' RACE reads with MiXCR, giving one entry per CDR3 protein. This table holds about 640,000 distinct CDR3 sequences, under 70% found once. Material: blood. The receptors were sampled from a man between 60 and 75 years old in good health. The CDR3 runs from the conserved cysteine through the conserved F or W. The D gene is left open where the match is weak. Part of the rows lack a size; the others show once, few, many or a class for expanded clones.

CDR3: CASSHGQMNEKLFF
DNA: TGTGCCAGCAGCCATGGACAGATGAATGAAAAACTGTTTTTT
D: NA
J: TRBJ1-4
size: NA
V: TRBV3-1
length: 14

CDR3: CASSYTQNNSPLHF
DNA: TGTGCCAGCAGTTACACGCAGAATAATTCACCCCTCCACTTT
D: NA
J: TRBJ1-6
size: NA
V: TRBV6-6
length: 14

CDR3: CASSESGGAGGLDTQYF
DNA: TGCGCCAGCAGTGAGTCTGGGGGAGCGGGGGGCCTAGATACGCAGTATTTT
D: TRBD2
J: TRBJ2-3
size: NA
V: TRBV10-2
length: 17

CDR3: CSAREPSGGVKYNEQFF
DNA: TGCAGTGCTAGAGAACCTAGCGGGGGGGTAAAATACAATGAGCAGTTCTTC
D: TRBD2
J: TRBJ2-1
size: NA
V: TRBV20-1
length: 17

CDR3: CASSPRADRPTDTQYF
DNA: TGTGCCAGCAGTCCAAGGGCGGACAGGCCTACAGATACGCAGTATTTT
D: TRBD1
J: TRBJ2-3
size: NA
V: TRBV27
length: 16

CDR3: CASFSVWGEETQYF
DNA: TGTGCCAGCTTTTCGGTCTGGGGGGAAGAGACCCAGTACTTC
D: NA
J: TRBJ2-5
size: NA
V: TRBV6-5
length: 14

CDR3: CASSSSRGGRETQYF
DNA: TGTGCCAGCAGTTCCAGCCGGGGGGGAAGAGAGACCCAGTACTTC
D: TRBD2
J: TRBJ2-5
size: NA
V: TRBV28
length: 15

CDR3: CASSLWGGIGLAGSGNEQFF
DNA: TGTGCCAGCAGTTTATGGGGGGGAATTGGACTAGCGGGGTCCGGGAATGAGCAGTTCTTC
D: TRBD2
J: TRBJ2-1
size: NA
V: TRBV28
length: 20

CDR3: CASSSQFGGLTNEKLFF
DNA: TGTGCCAGCAGCTCTCAGTTCGGAGGGCTGACTAATGAAAAACTGTTTTTT
D: NA
J: TRBJ1-4
size: NA
V: TRBV7-2
length: 17

CDR3: CASSLEGLGSEKLFF
DNA: TGCGCCAGCAGCTTAGAGGGGCTGGGGAGTGAAAAACTGTTTTTT
D: NA
J: TRBJ1-4
size: NA
V: TRBV5-1
length: 15

CDR3: CASNRGGQPQHF
DNA: TGTGCCAGCAACAGGGGGGGCCAGCCCCAGCATTTT
D: TRBD1
J: TRBJ1-5
size: once
V: TRBV2
length: 12

CDR3: CASSPGASYYEQYF
DNA: TGTGCCAGCTCCCCAGGAGCTTCGTACTACGAGCAGTACTTC
D: NA
J: TRBJ2-7
size: few
V: TRBV7-8
length: 14

CDR3: CSAHLPGGRGRLFF
DNA: TGCAGTGCTCACCTTCCAGGGGGTAGAGGTAGATTGTTTTTT
D: TRBD1
J: TRBJ1-4
size: NA
V: TRBV20-1
length: 14

CDR3: CASSKGQGSTGANVLTF
DNA: TGTGCCAGCAGTAAAGGACAGGGATCTACTGGGGCCAACGTCCTGACTTTC
D: TRBD1
J: TRBJ2-6
size: NA
V: TRBV12-3/TRBV12-4
length: 17

CDR3: CASSDSSSGGGGQETQYF
DNA: TGTGCCAGCAGTGACTCGAGTTCGGGCGGGGGGGGCCAAGAGACCCAGTACTTC
D: TRBD2
J: TRBJ2-5
size: NA
V: TRBV6-4
length: 18

CDR3: CASRELAGVYNEQFF
DNA: TGTGCCAGCAGGGAACTAGCGGGGGTCTACAATGAGCAGTTCTTC
D: TRBD2
J: TRBJ2-1
size: few
V: TRBV6-6
length: 15

CDR3: CASSLVGEFGQETQYF
DNA: TGTGCCAGCAGCTTAGTCGGCGAGTTTGGCCAAGAGACCCAGTACTTC
D: NA
J: TRBJ2-5
size: NA
V: TRBV7-2
length: 16

CDR3: CASSYAGGGGEAFF
DNA: TGTGCCAGCAGTTACGCGGGGGGGGGTGGTGAAGCTTTCTTT
D: NA
J: TRBJ1-1
size: NA
V: TRBV6-2/TRBV6-3
length: 14

CDR3: CASSPRRSGGTEAFF
DNA: TGCGCCAGCAGCCCTAGGAGGAGTGGGGGCACTGAAGCTTTCTTT
D: NA
J: TRBJ1-1
size: NA
V: TRBV5-1
length: 15

CDR3: CASSLDGRGEDTQYF
DNA: TGCGCCAGCAGCTTGGACGGCAGGGGAGAAGATACGCAGTATTTT
D: NA
J: TRBJ2-3
size: NA
V: TRBV5-1
length: 15

CDR3: CSARDSPNNQPQHF
DNA: TGCAGTGCTAGAGATTCTCCAAACAATCAGCCCCAGCATTTT
D: NA
J: TRBJ1-5
size: few
V: TRBV20-1
length: 14

CDR3: CASSPRPEGYEQYF
DNA: TGTGCCAGCAGCCCGCGTCCCGAGGGTTACGAGCAGTACTTC
D: NA
J: TRBJ2-7
size: few
V: TRBV4-2
length: 14

CDR3: CASSQYTSETQYF
DNA: TGTGCCAGCAGCCAGTACACTAGCGAGACGCAGTATTTT
D: TRBD2
J: TRBJ2-3
size: NA
V: TRBV4-2
length: 13

CDR3: CSARDRNSGGAYNEQFF
DNA: TGCAGTGCTAGAGATCGGAATAGCGGGGGGGCCTACAATGAGCAGTTCTTC
D: TRBD2
J: TRBJ2-1
size: NA
V: TRBV20-1
length: 17

CDR3: CASSTGLGRDTQYF
DNA: TGTGCCAGCAGTACGGGACTGGGGAGAGATACGCAGTATTTT
D: NA
J: TRBJ2-3
size: few
V: TRBV12-3/TRBV12-4
length: 14

CDR3: CASSSQTQETQYF
DNA: TGTGCCAGCAGTTCGCAGACCCAAGAGACCCAGTACTTC
D: NA
J: TRBJ2-5
size: NA
V: TRBV2
length: 13

CDR3: CASSNAYEQYF
DNA: TGTGCCAGCAGCAATGCCTACGAGCAGTACTTC
D: NA
J: TRBJ2-7
size: NA
V: TRBV11-2
length: 11

CDR3: CASRGRELTYEQYF
DNA: TGTGCCAGCAGAGGCCGGGAATTGACCTACGAGCAGTACTTC
D: NA
J: TRBJ2-7
size: NA
V: TRBV27
length: 14